This T cell receptor beta chain was identified during a study of post-analysis software for immune sequencing data. Findings and caveats of the study: About 5 TRBV segments were more frequent in patients than controls; TRBV5-6, TRBV5-1 and TRBV20-1 belonged to this group. Batch-mates among the samples co-clustered strongly by F measure.

Worth noting for this clonotype: Antigen unknown.

The CDR3 spans 15 residues. The V end was cut by 6 bases, the J end by 1 base, with 14 bases between. Carried by the TCR beta cDNA libraries were unique molecular identifiers. MiXCR was run by TCRdb on the PCR reads, yielding one entry per CDR3 protein. The sample comprises more than 450,000 distinct CDR3 sequences, about 40% of which are singletons, and more than 1.5% rests with the top ten. This clonotype was obtained from a girl aged 10 to 17 with multiple sclerosis. The chain combines TRBV12-3 or TRBV12-4 with TRBJ2-3; the D is unclear. Sequencing input: blood. The CDR3 bases are TGTGCCAGCAGCGACGGGTCTGCGGGCACAGATACGCAGTATTTT. This codes for CASSDGSAGTDTQYF.